This T cell receptor (beta chain) came from a study of cytomegalovirus exposure and HLA in healthy donors. Study summary: Earlier work reported 100 million or so unique TCR beta sequences from about 170 million T cells.

Points from the study as a whole: Sequencing likely generated an artifact that appeared as a cluster of highly shared sequence variants. Rare sequences made up most TCRs, while some public TCRs were found in many donors. Among immune exposure information, only CMV serostatus was available.

Details on this clone: Its specificity is unknown.

The length of the CDR3 is 15 residues. V dropped 6 bases and J dropped 1; count of bases not matched to a gene: 9. CDR1 and CDR2 from the germline V gene are MDHEN and SYDVKM. The study ran its PCR with 60 Vbeta and 13 Jbeta primers. Assay: immunoSEQ multiplex PCR; the TCRdb copy retains only in-frame clones and omits some. Altogether under 150,000 clones are present, about 76% being singletons, with the ten largest covering around 3%. The chain couples TRBV28 to TRBJ2-7, with 7 nucleotides matching TRBD2. The clonotype was recovered from a female donor in good health and CMV-seronegative. Sequenced sample: PBMCs. CDR3 loop: CASRPGGGASYEQYF. Written as DNA, the CDR3 is TGTGCCAGCAGACCGGGAGGAGGGGCGTCCTACGAGCAGTACTTC.